This T cell receptor beta chain derives from a study of cytomegalovirus exposure and HLA in healthy donors. Study-wide background: The 550 to 800 first-cohort repertoires and the roughly 120 validation repertoires shared the same platform, a later analysis reported. Study observations and caveats: The study listed some 160 cytomegalovirus-associated TCR beta chains. In vitro data verified a few CMV-associated chains as specific for CMV antigens. Rare TCR sequences predominated, though certain public TCRs were found in many donors.

This clone was observed once. What it binds is not known. The V and J ends lost 5 bases and 8 bases respectively, with 9 bases between them. The CDR3 consists of 11 residues. Germline values: CDR1 MNHNS, CDR2 SASEGT. The table came from immunoSEQ multiplex PCR; TCRdb's copy has only in-frame clones and leaves some out. The sample has roughly 62,000 clones; roughly nine tenths are singletons. This chain connects TRBV6-1 to TRBJ1-2; a possible D gene is TRBD1 (5 bases). Sequencing input: PBMCs. The TCR originated in a woman in her 30s in good health and CMV-seronegative. CDR3 coding DNA: TGTGCCAGCAGTTATGGGGGGGGCTACACCTTC. Amino acids: CASSYGGGYTF.